One and the same sample provided the 10 T cell receptor beta chains below, sequenced in a study of blood T cell repertoires in COVID-19. Sequenced by immunoSEQ multiplex PCR; TCRdb stores in-frame clones only, minus some. The repertoire includes around 210,000 clones, over 75% of them detected once, and less than 6.5% sits in the top ten. Sequencing used peripheral blood. The receptors shown here come from a man aged 45-60 years with COVID-19, enrolled during active disease.

This clone was recorded once. The chain has TRBV10-3 and TRBJ2-2; 10 bases are a match to TRBD1. The V gene's germline CDR1 is ENHRY and CDR2 SYGVKD. The CDR3 runs to 15 residues. V lost 3 bases to trimming and J lost 4 bases; unmatched junction nucleotides: 2. The CDR3 nucleotides are TGTGCCATCAGTGAAGGGACAGGGGCCACCGGGGAGCTGTTTTTT. Its protein is CAISEGTGATGELFF.

The chain has TRBV27 and TRBJ1-1; TRBD1 is a possible D gene (5 bases). Trimming removed 5 bases from V and 4 bases from J, with 14 bases in between. The germline CDR1 and CDR2 sequences are MNHEY and SMNVEV (reference sequence). This CDR3 is built from 14 residues. The DNA of the CDR3 is TGTGCCAGCAGTCAGTCGGGGGGGACCACTGAAGCTTTCTTT. Its translation is CASSQSGGTTEAFF.

The chain uses TRBV24-1 and TRBJ1-2, with 7 bases that match TRBD1. V dropped 0 bases and J dropped 9; count of bases not matched to a gene: 9. This CDR3 has 15 amino acids. Germline loops: CDR1 KGHDR, CDR2 SFDVKD. The CDR3 nucleotides are TGTGCCACCAGTGATTTGTGGGGGGACAGAATTCGCTACACCTTC. This encodes CATSDLWGDRIRYTF.

This clone has only a few counts. The rearrangement links TRBV19 to TRBJ1-1, with 8 bases aligning to TRBD1. V shed 5 bases and J 1 base; nucleotides not matched to a gene: 3. The CDR3 runs to 14 residues. Germline V CDR1 and CDR2: LNHDA, SQIVND (reference sequence). CDR3 sequence reads: CASSLGQGNTEAFF. Here the CDR3 DNA reads TGTGCCAGTAGTCTCGGACAGGGGAACACTGAAGCTTTCTTT.

V and J are TRBV7-3 and TRBJ2-3; 9 bases match TRBD2. Germline CDR1 reads SGHTA; CDR2 reads FQGTGA. The CDR3 is 15 residues long. The J segment lost 2 bases and the V segment lost 4 bases, leaving 4 bases of the junction unmatched. The chain's CDR3 is CASSSSGGYTDTQYF. The CDR3 DNA follows: TGTGCCAGCAGCTCCAGCGGGGGGTACACAGATACGCAGTATTTT.

The chain recombines TRBV14 with TRBJ1-1; D is ambiguous. The CDR3 totals 14 residues. The V gene's germline CDR1 is SGHDN and CDR2 FVKESK. The germline V and J ends were trimmed by 2 bases and 3 bases, with 10 bases remaining between them. The CDR3 DNA reads as TGTGCCAGCAGCCAAATAGAGAGGGACACTGAAGCTTTCTTT. This sequence encodes CASSQIERDTEAFF.

The CDR3 region has the DNA TGTGCCATCAGTTCATCAGAACAGGGCAGATCACCCCTCCACTTT. It encodes CAISSSEQGRSPLHF. This sequence joins TRBV10-3 and TRBJ1-6; possible D gene TRBD1, 6 bases. V lost 5 bases to trimming and J lost 10 bases, with 18 bases between them. This CDR3 spans 15 amino acids. The germline CDR1 and CDR2 sequences are ENHRY and SYGVKD.

The table lists this clone with a count of one. The chain uses TRBV3-1 (or the pseudogene TRBV3-2) and TRBJ1-1, with 7 bases fitting TRBD1. V lost 4 bases, J lost 3 bases, and 8 bases stayed unmatched. Germline CDR1 LGHDT, CDR2 YNNKEL (reference sequence). The CDR3 length is 15 residues. Here the CDR3 reads CASSPSDRAHTEAFF. CDR3 coding DNA: TGTGCCAGCAGCCCTTCCGACAGGGCTCACACTGAAGCTTTCTTT.

In this sample, this clone turned up once. The chain has TRBV7-2 and TRBJ2-7; D is unclear. The CDR3 runs 15 residues. Trimming removed 4 bases at V and 1 base at J, with 14 bases between. Per the germline V gene, CDR1 is SGHTA and CDR2 is FQGNSA. The CDR3 region is CASSSEGHSSYEQYF. The CDR3 coding sequence is TGTGCCAGCAGCTCCGAAGGTCACAGTTCCTACGAGCAGTACTTC.

The chain employs TRBV7-8 and TRBJ1-5, with unresolved D. V dropped 5 bases and J dropped 6 bases, with 8 bases sitting between them. CDR3 size: 12 residues. In germline, CDR1 is SGHVS, CDR2 FQNEAQ. The DNA for the CDR3 is TGTGCCAGCAGCCCCTCGGGTCAGCCCCAGCATTTT. This sequence encodes CASSPSGQPQHF.